The 18 T cell receptor beta chains given below trace back to one sample, sequenced in a study of shared clonotypes between healthy human individuals. The data were produced by immunoSEQ multiplex PCR, yet TCRdb's version contains in-frame clones alone and is incomplete. In the table there are over a million clones, 75% to 80% of which are singletons. The sequenced sample was memory CD4+ T cells from PBMCs. Subset here: CD45RA-negative fraction. The receptors stem from a man aged 18 to 30 in good health. Some clones in this sample may be carry-over from other donors' samples.

The chain employs TRBV30 and TRBJ2-1; 8 positions agree with TRBD2. Unmatched junction bases numbered 16, after V lost 0 bases and J lost 6 bases. In germline, CDR1 is GTSNPN, CDR2 SVGIG (reference sequence). The CDR3 totals 18 residues. CDR3 bases: TGTGCCTGGAGTGTACACCGGGAGGGCCTTCTTCAATCCAATGAGCAGTTCTTC. Translated: CAWSVHREGLLQSNEQFF.

In this sample, this clone turned up a few times. V gene TRBV28 combines with J gene TRBJ1-5; D not resolved. CDR1 and CDR2 (germline): MDHEN, SYDVKM. V lost 8 bases, J lost 4 bases, and 12 bases lay in between. The CDR3 length is 13 residues. In DNA form, the CDR3 reads TGTGCCAGCTCTAGTCCCGATAATCAGCCCCAGCATTTT. Translation: CASSSPDNQPQHF. Drawing the rest from reference TRBV28 and TRBJ1-5, the complete variable domain is DVKVTQSSRYLVKRTGEKVFLECVQDMDHENMFWYRQDPGLGLRLIYFSYDVKMKEKGDIPEGYSVSREKKERFSLILESASTNQTSMYLCASSSPDNQPQHFGDGTRLSIL.

The chain combines TRBV2 with TRBJ1-1; D remains ambiguous. The CDR3 sequence is 14 residues long. V lost 5 bases and J lost 0, with 10 bases in between. CDR1 and CDR2 from the germline V gene are SNHLY and FYNNEI. The CDR3 DNA reads as TGTGCCAGCAGTCCCACCGTCCTGAACACTGAAGCTTTCTTT. Protein: CASSPTVLNTEAFF. Full variable domain (rest looked up from reference TRBV2 and TRBJ1-1): EPEVTQTPSHQVTQMGQEVILRCVPISNHLYFYWYRQILGQKVEFLVSFYNNEISEKSEIFDDQFSVERPDGSNFTLKIRSTKLEDSAMYFCASSPTVLNTEAFFGQGTRLTVV.

The CDR3 loop reads CASSLWLAGGQNEQFF. CDR3 coding DNA: TGTGCCAGCAGCTTATGGCTAGCGGGAGGCCAAAATGAGCAGTTCTTC. The V call is TRBV7-2, the J call TRBJ2-1; 11 nucleotides align to TRBD2. Trimming cost V 2 bases and J 7 bases; bases outside gene matches: 7. This CDR3 has 16 amino acids. From germline, CDR1 is SGHTA and CDR2 FQGNSA.

This sequence joins TRBV6-1 and TRBJ2-7; weak D call: TRBD1 (6 bases). The CDR3 runs 20 residues. CDR1 is MNHNS and CDR2 is SASEGT in the germline V gene. V shed 6 bases and J shed 3 bases, with 33 bases lying between them. Written as DNA, the CDR3 is TGTGCCAGCAGAGAAACTCCCTATATGAGTGGGTCTAAGGGACACTACGAGCAGTACTTC. This translates into CASRETPYMSGSKGHYEQYF.

This chain links TRBV9 with TRBJ2-3; tentative D call: TRBD2 (5 bases). Germline CDR1 reads SGDLS; CDR2 reads YYNGEE. V was cut by 3 bases and J by 2 bases, with 13 bases left in between. The CDR3 runs 15 residues. The CDR3 DNA reads TGTGCCAGCAGCGATCGCAGCGGATACACAGATACGCAGTATTTT. Its translation is CASSDRSGYTDTQYF.

The J gene is TRBJ2-7, the V gene TRBV28; D might be TRBD1 (5 bases). CDR3 length: 14 amino acids. Trimming took 7 bases from V and 4 from J, leaving 17 bases between them. Germline V gives CDR1 MDHEN, CDR2 SYDVKM. The CDR3 nucleotides read TGTGCCAGCATCTTAGCAGGGAATGGGTACGAGCAGTACTTC. It translates to CASILAGNGYEQYF.

This chain joins TRBV29-1 and TRBJ2-3; D is undetermined. The V end lost 4 bases, the J end lost 4 bases, and 12 bases lay between the germline ends. The CDR3 runs to 13 residues. CDR1 is SQVTM, CDR2 ANQGSEA, per germline. The CDR3: CSVVWYSADTQYF. The CDR3 DNA follows: TGCAGCGTTGTTTGGTACAGCGCAGATACGCAGTATTTT.

The chain combines TRBV28 with TRBJ2-7; no clear D. The V gene lost 6 bases and the J gene lost 2 bases, with 8 bases spanning the gap. This CDR3 spans 12 amino acids. Germline V gene sequence: CDR1 MDHEN, CDR2 SYDVKM. The chain's CDR3 is CASSSNAYEQYF. In nucleotides, the CDR3 is TGTGCCAGCAGCTCCAACGCCTACGAGCAGTACTTC.

There are a few counts of this clone. The chain couples TRBV5-6 to TRBJ1-4; D is unclear. Germline CDR1 SGHDT, CDR2 YYEEEE. CDR3 length: 14 residues. Deletions cut 0 bases from V and 0 bases from J, with 3 bases between. The CDR3 nucleotides are TGTGCCAGCAGCTTGGGTGCAACTAATGAAAAACTGTTTTTT. It yields the protein CASSLGATNEKLFF.

The chain joins TRBV16 to TRBJ1-5, with D hard to call. The V end was cut by 5 bases, the J end by 1 base, with 3 bases between. Germline-derived CDR1 and CDR2 are KGHSY and FQNENV. This CDR3 spans 12 amino acids. CDR3 DNA: TGTGCCAGCAGCGGAAGCAATCAGCCCCAGCATTTT. This sequence encodes CASSGSNQPQHF.

The V and J genes are TRBV12-5 and TRBJ2-5; TRBD1 matches at 11 bases. Germline V gene sequence: CDR1 LGHNT, CDR2 FRNRAP. Trimming cost V 7 bases and J 5 bases; bases outside gene matches: 3. The CDR3 sequence is 13 residues long. The CDR3 sequence: CASARDRGETQYF. In DNA, the CDR3 is TGTGCTAGTGCCCGGGACAGGGGGGAGACCCAGTACTTC. Using reference TRBV12-5 and TRBJ2-5 for the parts outside the CDR3, the full variable domain is DARVTQTPRHKVTEMGQEVTMRCQPILGHNTVFWYRQTMMQGLELLAYFRNRAPLDDSGMPKDRFSAEMPDATLATLKIQPSEPRDSAVYFCASARDRGETQYFGPGTRLLVL.

On this clone: The sample holds other DNA sequences that translate to the same CDR3. The V call is TRBV15, the J call TRBJ2-7, with 10 bases aligning to TRBD1. The trim removed 3 bases at V and 0 bases at J, leaving 5 bases unmatched. The CDR3 has 16 residues. CDR1 and CDR2 from the germline V gene are LNHNV and YYDKDF (reference sequence). In DNA form, the CDR3 reads TGTGCCACCAGCAGCAGGAGGGACAGGGGCTCCTACGAGCAGTACTTC. Protein product: CATSSRRDRGSYEQYF.

In its sample, this clone was seen many times. V is TRBV5-4 and J is TRBJ2-3; 14 bases agree with TRBD2. The CDR3 runs to 16 residues. From germline, CDR1 is SGHNT and CDR2 YYREEE (reference sequence). After removal of 4 bases from V and 4 bases from J, the junction contained 5 bases not matched to a gene. The chain's CDR3 is CASSRGLAGVSDTQYF. In nucleotides, the CDR3 is TGTGCCAGCAGCCGGGGACTAGCGGGAGTGTCAGATACGCAGTATTTT.

V and J are TRBV28 and TRBJ2-7; 15 nucleotides align to TRBD2. The CDR3 contains 17 residues. V trimming: 0 bases; J trimming: 7 bases; junction bases outside the gene matches: 7. CDR1 and CDR2 (germline): MDHEN, SYDVKM. CDR3 region: CASSLWAGTSGRREQYF. The CDR3, as DNA: TGTGCCAGCAGTTTATGGGCCGGGACTAGCGGGAGGAGGGAGCAGTACTTC.

This clone was picked up one time. The V and J genes are TRBV5-1 and TRBJ2-7; 11 bases are a match to TRBD2. CDR3 length: 17 amino acids. In germline, CDR1 is SGHRS, CDR2 YFSETQ. The V segment lost 4 bases and the J segment 5 bases; nucleotides outside the gene matches: 14. CDR3 amino acids: CASSQTPLAGGYNEQYF. The CDR3 DNA reads as TGCGCCAGCAGCCAGACACCTTTAGCGGGAGGGTACAACGAGCAGTACTTC.

In its sample, this clone was seen once. Other DNA sequences in this sample translate to the same CDR3. The V and J genes are TRBV6-5 and TRBJ1-2; no definite D call. Germline CDR1 MNHEY, CDR2 SVGAGI. The ends were cut back, 1 base at V and 2 bases at J, with 5 bases in the middle. This CDR3 is 13 amino acids long. The CDR3 reads CASSYLGNYGYTF. CDR3 DNA: TGTGCCAGCAGTTACTTGGGAAACTATGGCTACACCTTC.

This clone turned up a few times. The chain has TRBV28 and TRBJ1-2, with a possible D match to TRBD1 (5 bases). From germline, CDR1 is MDHEN and CDR2 SYDVKM. Trimming removed 6 bases from V and 2 bases from J, with 16 bases in between. The CDR3 totals 15 residues. CDR3 sequence: CASRPTEVLNYGYTF. The CDR3 DNA reads TGTGCCAGCAGGCCGACAGAGGTTCTAAACTATGGCTACACCTTC.